Each of the 11 T cell receptor beta chains below was sequenced from the same sample in a study of CD8 T cells in ankylosing spondylitis. TCRdb redid the calling of the 5' RACE reads with MiXCR, one entry per CDR3 protein. Of some 150,000 distinct CDR3 sequences in the sample, under 45% are singletons; the top ten hold 12% to 15%. Sequencing was carried out using synovial fluid, either unsorted or a sorted T cell fraction (not recorded which). These receptor sequences come from a male donor with ankylosing spondylitis.

This clonotype has just a few counts. In DNA, the CDR3 is TGCAGTGCTACAGGGGTACGGACCGAGCAGTACTTC. Its translation: CSATGVRTEQYF. This chain connects TRBV20-1 to TRBJ2-7, with a weak D call TRBD1 (6 bases). Looked up from germline, CDR1 is DFQATT and CDR2 is SNEGSKA (reference sequence). This CDR3 is built from 12 residues. V was shortened by 4 bases and J by 6 bases, with 13 bases between the two germline ends.

Written as DNA, the CDR3 is TGCAGCGTTGAGGCAGGGACAGAGACCCAGTACTTC. Its translation: CSVEAGTETQYF. The chain is built from TRBV29-1 and TRBJ2-5, with D perhaps given as TRBD1 or TRBD2 (5 bases each). The ends were cut back, 3 bases at V and 4 bases at J, with 9 bases in the middle. CDR1 and CDR2 (germline): SQVTM, ANQGSEA. The CDR3 covers 12 residues. Full variable domain (remainder filled in from reference TRBV29-1 and TRBJ2-5): SAVISQKPSRDICQRGTSLTIQCQVDSQVTMMFWYRQQPGQSLTLIATANQGSEATYESGFVIDKFPISRPNLTFSTLTVSNMSPEDSSIYLCSVEAGTETQYFGPGTRLLVL.

This clonotype was detected once. CDR3 in DNA: TGCGCCAGCAGCTCTCCTAGCGGGGGTAACACCGGGGAGCTGTTTTTT. Its translation is CASSSPSGGNTGELFF. The chain couples TRBV5-1 to TRBJ2-2; 10 bases match TRBD2. Germline-derived CDR1 and CDR2 are SGHRS and YFSETQ. The J segment lost 2 bases and the V segment lost 3 bases, leaving 4 bases of the junction unmatched. The CDR3 has 16 amino acids.

The genes are TRBV7-8 and TRBJ2-7, with TRBD2 matching 7 bases. J lost 4 bases, V lost 7 bases, and 19 bases had no gene match. This CDR3 region has 17 residues. Germline CDR1 reads SGHVS; CDR2 reads FQNEAQ. The CDR3 DNA reads as TGTGCCAGCACCCCAGGGAGGGCTACCAGAGCCTATTACGAGCAGTACTTC. Its translation: CASTPGRATRAYYEQYF.

CDR3 protein: CASSLGGPAYEQYF. The DNA for the CDR3 is TGTGCCAGCAGCTTAGGGGGGCCTGCGTACGAGCAGTACTTC. This chain joins TRBV7-6 and TRBJ2-7; D possibly corresponds to TRBD1 (6 bases). CDR1 and CDR2 (germline): SGHVS, FNYEAQ. V was cut by 1 base and J by 4 bases, with 11 bases left in between. CDR3 length: 14 amino acids.

This clonotype was recorded a few times. Written as DNA, the CDR3 is TGTGCCAGCACCCCAAGGTGGGACACTGAAGCTTTCTTT. Its translation is CASTPRWDTEAFF. The chain uses TRBV7-9 and TRBJ1-1, with D unresolved. CDR1 is SEHNR and CDR2 is FQNEAQ in the germline V gene (reference sequence). The V end was cut by 7 bases, the J end by 3 bases, with 12 bases between. There are 13 residues in the CDR3.

The chain links TRBV13 to TRBJ2-7; 7 nucleotides agree with TRBD2. The CDR3 sequence is 14 residues long. From germline, CDR1 is PRHDT and CDR2 FYEKMQ (reference sequence). The trim removed 7 bases at V and 1 base at J, leaving 7 bases unmatched. CDR3 sequence reads: CASTRGGESYEQYF. The CDR3, as DNA: TGTGCCAGCACCCGGGGAGGGGAATCCTACGAGCAGTACTTC.

This clonotype was recorded at least ten times. This chain connects TRBV12-3 or TRBV12-4 to TRBJ2-1; 14 nucleotides agree with TRBD2. Unmatched junction bases numbered 11, after V lost 5 bases and J lost 5 bases. This CDR3 comprises 18 residues. CDR3 loop: CASSPRLAGGSYDNEQFF. CDR3 in DNA: TGTGCCAGCAGTCCCAGACTAGCGGGAGGGAGTTACGACAATGAGCAGTTCTTC.

V gene TRBV7-7 combines with J gene TRBJ2-1; 8 bases line up with TRBD2. V lost 1 base and J lost 1; bases outside the gene matches: 9. In germline, CDR1 is SSHAT, CDR2 FNYEAQ (reference sequence). This CDR3 region has 18 residues. CDR3 sequence: CASSLGSGTSASYNEQFF. The DNA for the CDR3 is TGTGCCAGCAGCTTAGGCTCCGGGACTAGTGCTTCCTACAATGAGCAGTTCTTC.

The J gene is TRBJ2-2, the V gene TRBV10-3; a weak D match, TRBD1 (5 bases). Germline V CDR1 and CDR2: ENHRY, SYGVKD. Deletions cut 0 bases from V and 0 bases from J, with 8 bases between. CDR3 length equals 16 residues. CDR3 coding DNA: TGTGCCATCAGTGAGTCCTACAGGACGAACACCGGGGAGCTGTTTTTT. Protein sequence: CAISESYRTNTGELFF.

The table lists this clonotype with a few counts. The CDR3 here is CASSQDMMASYNEQFF. CDR3 DNA sequence: TGCGCCAGCAGCCAAGATATGATGGCTTCCTACAATGAGCAGTTCTTC. The chain joins TRBV4-1 to TRBJ2-1; D is ambiguous. The germline V gene has CDR1 MGHRA and CDR2 YSYEKL. This CDR3 contains 16 residues. Trimming pared 0 bases from V and 1 base from J, leaving 10 bases between.